The sequence of this T cell receptor (beta chain) was determined in a study of blood T cell repertoires in COVID-19 (dated by TCRdb to 2018 to 2021). Regarding the study in general: The collaborator samples originated in the United States, Italy and Spain and spanned the acute and convalescent phases of COVID-19. The material from the prospective study consisted of cDNA or gDNA derived from T cells, B-cell-depleted T cells, or PBMCs. The dataset comprised deeply sampled blood TCRbeta repertoires from subjects exposed to, actively infected with, or recovered from COVID-19. A freely available public database, intended as a resource for researchers studying the immune response to SARS-CoV-2, is where the repertoires were released. The samples were drawn from the first 160 participants of the ongoing ImmuneRACE study and from 950 to 1,500 subjects provided by 6 global collaborators. Sample metadata almost always included a de-identified subject ID, COVID-19 status, age in years and sex. Where available, HLA class I and class II types were taken from metadata supplied by the sample provider and were not determined by assay-based typing. Study-wide conclusions, independent of this receptor: The amount of clinical and demographic metadata varied by source and participant and was provided uncurated.

Participants in the prospective study were enrolled through a virtual design, were aged roughly 18 to 100 years, and lived in under 25 United States geographic areas. To assign participants to cohorts, the prospective study relied on clinical history that participants themselves reported in a screening survey and a study questionnaire. Recovered participants in ImmuneRACE Cohort 3 were defined by two consecutive negative NP/OP PCR tests, clearance by a healthcare professional, or resolution of symptoms. Mobile phlebotomists in the prospective study collected whole blood, serum and a nasopharyngeal or oropharyngeal swab from every participant. Over a roughly 2-month period, participants in the prospective study had the option of providing additional blood draws and questionnaires. Blood samples from the prospective study were shipped frozen or at room temperature prior to DNA extraction. The immunoSEQ Assay, a bias-controlled multiplex PCR, was used to amplify TCRbeta CDR3 regions from genomic DNA. The original pipeline was this. Within the assay, amplification of reference gene primers was used to estimate how many nucleated cells each sample contained. Sequence reads were collapsed and filtered to measure the absolute abundance of every unique TCRbeta CDR3 rearrangement. For each sample, productive Simpson clonality was calculated as the square root of Simpson's diversity index across productive rearrangements. Imported from immuneACCESS, the table was reduced by TCRdb to in-frame sequences with V and J called. These copies leave out some clones; in studies compared against another copy, an unresolved V gene accounts for under half, and the cause of the remainder is not known. V, J and clone size are those of that table, while D and trimming were read from the DNA. Recorded for this sample are 220,000 or so clones; 84% of them occurred a single time. The top ten constitute 5.5% to 7.5% of the sample.

V drops 0 bases and J drops 6 bases, leaving 15 bases in between. The CDR3 measures 16 amino acids from cysteine to phenylalanine. Only the CDR3 portion is preserved as DNA: 48 bases, with reading frame beginning at the first base. Per the germline V gene, SNHLY is the CDR1 and FYNNEI is the CDR2. In this sample, this clone turned up a few times. The target of this receptor is not known. Base qualities were left out, and no much larger clone turns up one base away. What was sequenced was PBMCs or T cells enriched from blood (not recorded which). This receptor was obtained from a middle-aged woman who had recovered from COVID-19. Recombination connected TRBV2 to TRBJ1-5; a tentative D match to TRBD1 spans 6 bases. The CDR3 here reads CASSEALRGGSQPQHF. Read as DNA, the sequence is TGTGCCAGCAGTGAAGCGCTTCGGGGGGGCAGTCAGCCCCAGCATTTT.